Listed below are T cell receptor beta chains from one sample, sequenced in a study of OX40 agonist ivuxolimab in advanced cancers. The protocol was immunoSEQ multiplex PCR, while the TCRdb copy is restricted to in-frame clones and leaves out a portion. Here the sample spans tens of thousands of clones, around four fifths being singletons. Here the sequenced sample was CD4+ or CD8+ T cells sorted from blood, taken in a trial of the OX40 agonist ivuxolimab. The source is an adult with an advanced solid tumor such as melanoma, head and neck, liver or kidney cancer. Each CDR3 is given with its conserved first and last residue. Fields, in order: V gene, J gene, D gene, clone size, CDR3 DNA, CDR3 protein. A D gene is named only where the DNA matches it firmly. Size is stated for part of the rows, as once, few or many counts, or as a class when the clone is expanded.

V: TRBV19
J: TRBJ2-3
D: TRBD2
size: -
DNA: TGTGCCAGTAGTATAGATGGGTCGCTAGCGGGCACAGATACGCAGTATTTT
CDR3: CASSIDGSLAGTDTQYF

V: TRBV28
J: TRBJ1-4
D: -
size: -
DNA: TGTGCCAGCAGTTTGGCGGGCCGCGAAAAACTGTTTTTT
CDR3: CASSLAGREKLFF

V: TRBV2
J: TRBJ1-5
D: -
size: -
DNA: TGTGCCAGCAGCAAGGACGGCTTGAATCAGCCCCAGCATTTT
CDR3: CASSKDGLNQPQHF

V: TRBV30
J: TRBJ1-5
D: -
size: -
DNA: TGTGCCTGGACTCGGCGGGGGACGGTGGGATATCAGCCCCAGCATTTT
CDR3: CAWTRRGTVGYQPQHF

V: TRBV28
J: TRBJ2-5
D: -
size: -
DNA: TGTGCCAGCTCTCGATTCGGGGACACCCAGTACTTC
CDR3: CASSRFGDTQYF

V: TRBV28
J: TRBJ2-7
D: -
size: -
DNA: TGTGCCAGCACCGTACGGGGGGCCCCCAACGAGCAGTACTTC
CDR3: CASTVRGAPNEQYF

V: TRBV9
J: TRBJ2-2
D: -
size: -
DNA: TGTGCCAGTCAGACAGGCTCGAACACCGGGGAGCTGTTTTTT
CDR3: CASQTGSNTGELFF

V: TRBV18
J: TRBJ2-3
D: TRBD1
size: -
DNA: TGTGCCAGCTCCGGGACAGGGGTCTCGGATACGCAGTATTTT
CDR3: CASSGTGVSDTQYF

V: TRBV28
J: TRBJ2-1
D: -
size: -
DNA: TGTGCCAGCACTAACCTTGGCGGGGGCCCCTACAATGAGCAGTTCTTC
CDR3: CASTNLGGGPYNEQFF

V: TRBV11-1
J: TRBJ2-2
D: -
size: few
DNA: TGTGCCAGCAGCTTAGTCCCCCAGTCCGGGGAGCTGTTTTTT
CDR3: CASSLVPQSGELFF

V: TRBV5-1
J: TRBJ2-2
D: -
size: -
DNA: TGCGCCAGCAGCTACTACGACAGTTATTCCTACACCGGGGAGCTGTTTTTT
CDR3: CASSYYDSYSYTGELFF

V: TRBV4-3
J: TRBJ2-3
D: -
size: -
DNA: TGCGCCAGCAGCCAAGCGGGGGGCGTCGCAGATACGCAGTATTTT
CDR3: CASSQAGGVADTQYF

V: TRBV18
J: TRBJ1-5
D: -
size: -
DNA: TGTGCCAGCTCACCACCAGGGAGTCGGGGCAATCAGCCCCAGCATTTT
CDR3: CASSPPGSRGNQPQHF

V: TRBV28
J: TRBJ1-4
D: TRBD1
size: -
DNA: TGTGCCAGCAGTCCCTGGACAGGGAATGAAAAACTGTTTTTT
CDR3: CASSPWTGNEKLFF

V: TRBV6-5
J: TRBJ1-1
D: -
size: once
DNA: TGTGCCAGCAGCTTGAGGGGTGGGGGCACTGAAGCTTTCTTT
CDR3: CASSLRGGGTEAFF

V: TRBV11-2
J: TRBJ2-3
D: -
size: -
DNA: TGTGCCAGCAGCTTAAGTCGGCGGTACACAGATACGCAGTATTTT
CDR3: CASSLSRRYTDTQYF

V: TRBV2
J: TRBJ2-2
D: TRBD1
size: -
DNA: TGTGCCAGCAGTTTTCAGGGGGTCGGCACCGGGGAGCTGTTTTTT
CDR3: CASSFQGVGTGELFF

V: TRBV7-3
J: TRBJ1-2
D: -
size: once
DNA: TGTGCCAGCAGCTCCGACGGGGTGGGTGGCTACACCTTC
CDR3: CASSSDGVGGYTF

V: TRBV9
J: TRBJ2-1
D: -
size: -
DNA: TGTGCCAGCAGCGCCCCTCGGAGGGGTGGGACTTACAATGAGCAGTTCTTC
CDR3: CASSAPRRGGTYNEQFF

V: TRBV4-2
J: TRBJ2-6
D: -
size: -
DNA: TGTGCCAGCAGCCGGGATGGGGTTCGTACTGGGGCCAACGTCCTGACTTTC
CDR3: CASSRDGVRTGANVLTF

V: TRBV4-2
J: TRBJ2-5
D: TRBD2
size: -
DNA: TGTGCCAGCAGCCAAGGGACTAGCGGGGGGGACGAGACCCAGTACTTC
CDR3: CASSQGTSGGDETQYF

V: TRBV18
J: TRBJ2-6
D: TRBD1
size: -
DNA: TGTGCCAGCTCACCACTGGGACAGACGGCCTCTGGGGCCAACGTCCTGACTTTC
CDR3: CASSPLGQTASGANVLTF

V: TRBV6-5
J: TRBJ1-4
D: TRBD1
size: -
DNA: TGTGCCAGCAGTTTTACGACAGGGACTAATGAAAAACTGTTTTTT
CDR3: CASSFTTGTNEKLFF

V: TRBV10-3
J: TRBJ1-1
D: TRBD1
size: -
DNA: TGTGCCATCAGTTCGGACAGGGGTTCCGCTGAAGCTTTCTTT
CDR3: CAISSDRGSAEAFF

V: TRBV7-6
J: TRBJ2-2
D: -
size: -
DNA: TGTGCCAGCAGCTTACCCCCGGGGCAGGGTGGCACCGGGGAGCTGTTTTTT
CDR3: CASSLPPGQGGTGELFF

V: TRBV4-1
J: TRBJ1-2
D: -
size: -
DNA: TGCGCCAGCAGCCAAGATGGAGGGGTGGCAATAGGCTACACCTTC
CDR3: CASSQDGGVAIGYTF

V: TRBV4-3
J: TRBJ2-1
D: -
size: -
DNA: TGCGCCAGCAGCCAAGAGTTAGTGAATAGCTACAATGAGCAGTTCTTC
CDR3: CASSQELVNSYNEQFF

V: TRBV5-1
J: TRBJ2-1
D: -
size: -
DNA: TGCGCCAGCAGCTTGGAAAGGGGGGCCCCCTACAATGAGCAGTTCTTC
CDR3: CASSLERGAPYNEQFF

V: TRBV9
J: TRBJ2-1
D: TRBD1
size: -
DNA: TGTGCCAGCAGCGTAGTACTACAGGGGCGGAATGAGCAGTTCTTC
CDR3: CASSVVLQGRNEQFF

V: TRBV28
J: TRBJ2-3
D: -
size: -
DNA: TGTGCCAGCAGTATTATACAGGGAAACACAGATACGCAGTATTTT
CDR3: CASSIIQGNTDTQYF

V: TRBV5-1
J: TRBJ2-2
D: -
size: -
DNA: TGCGCCAGCAGCTTTTTAGAAAACACCGGGGAGCTGTTTTTT
CDR3: CASSFLENTGELFF

V: TRBV6-1
J: TRBJ2-1
D: -
size: -
DNA: TGTGCCAGCAGTGGGTTGGCGCCGAGCTCCTACAATGAGCAGTTCTTC
CDR3: CASSGLAPSSYNEQFF

V: TRBV7-3
J: TRBJ2-7
D: TRBD2
size: once
DNA: TGTGCCAGCAGCTTAACTCGCGGGGGGTTCTTCGAGCAGTACTTC
CDR3: CASSLTRGGFFEQYF

V: TRBV2
J: TRBJ1-2
D: TRBD1
size: -
DNA: TGTGCCAGCAGTGCCCGACAGGGGACGGTAAACTATGGCTACACCTTC
CDR3: CASSARQGTVNYGYTF

V: TRBV18
J: TRBJ2-2
D: -
size: -
DNA: TGTGCCAGCTTCTTGGACAGGAACACCGGGGAGCTGTTTTTT
CDR3: CASFLDRNTGELFF

V: TRBV28
J: TRBJ1-1
D: -
size: -
DNA: TGTGCCAGCAGTTTAAGAGGGCTGAACACTGAAGCTTTCTTT
CDR3: CASSLRGLNTEAFF

V: TRBV5-8
J: TRBJ2-7
D: -
size: -
DNA: TGTGCCAGCAGCTCGCTCTACGAGCAGTACTTC
CDR3: CASSSLYEQYF

V: TRBV10-3
J: TRBJ1-4
D: TRBD1
size: few
DNA: TGTGCCATCAGTGAGTCGACAGGGAGTGGAGAAAAACTGTTTTTT
CDR3: CAISESTGSGEKLFF

V: TRBV7-2
J: TRBJ2-3
D: -
size: -
DNA: TGTGCCAGCACCCCGAGGGCCGGGGAAGATACGCAGTATTTT
CDR3: CASTPRAGEDTQYF

V: TRBV29-1
J: TRBJ1-1
D: -
size: -
DNA: TGCAGCGTTGTCACCTCGAGGGTTGGCACTGAAGCTTTCTTT
CDR3: CSVVTSRVGTEAFF

V: TRBV5-4
J: TRBJ2-5
D: -
size: -
DNA: TGTGCCAGCAGCCCGGGGTTGGGTAAAGAGACCCAGTACTTC
CDR3: CASSPGLGKETQYF

V: TRBV28
J: TRBJ1-6
D: -
size: -
DNA: TGTGCCAGCAGTCGACTAACAGGAAGTAATTCACCCCTCCACTTT
CDR3: CASSRLTGSNSPLHF

V: TRBV4-2
J: TRBJ2-1
D: TRBD2
size: once
DNA: TGTGCCAGCAGCCAACTAGCGGGGGGGGCGAATGAGCAGTTCTTC
CDR3: CASSQLAGGANEQFF

V: TRBV10-1
J: TRBJ2-3
D: -
size: -
DNA: TGCGCCAGCAGCCCGGGGACCTGGGGCACAGATACGCAGTATTTT
CDR3: CASSPGTWGTDTQYF

V: TRBV5-6
J: TRBJ2-7
D: -
size: -
DNA: TGTGCCAGCAGCTCGACCGCTGCCCGCGACAGGATCCCCTACGAGCAGTACTTC
CDR3: CASSSTAARDRIPYEQYF

V: TRBV29-1
J: TRBJ2-4
D: -
size: few
DNA: TGCAGCGTTGATTCCCCCCAGGGGCTACACATTCAGTACTTC
CDR3: CSVDSPQGLHIQYF

V: TRBV28
J: TRBJ1-1
D: TRBD1
size: -
DNA: TGTGCCAGCACCAGGGACAGGGTGAACACTGAAGCTTTCTTT
CDR3: CASTRDRVNTEAFF

V: TRBV19
J: TRBJ2-7
D: -
size: -
DNA: TGTGCCAGTGGGAACCTCTACGAGCAGTACTTC
CDR3: CASGNLYEQYF

V: TRBV18
J: TRBJ1-2
D: TRBD1
size: -
DNA: TGTGCCAGCTCCCAGGGACAGGGGGCTTATGGCTACACCTTC
CDR3: CASSQGQGAYGYTF

V: TRBV9
J: TRBJ1-2
D: TRBD1
size: -
DNA: TGTGCCAGCAGCTCACCGGGACAGATCTTCGGTGGCTACACCTTC
CDR3: CASSSPGQIFGGYTF

V: TRBV25-1
J: TRBJ2-5
D: -
size: -
DNA: TGTGCCAGCAGTGGGCAGGGGCCAACGCGGACCCAGTACTTC
CDR3: CASSGQGPTRTQYF

V: TRBV11-2
J: TRBJ2-5
D: -
size: -
DNA: TGTGCCAGCAGCTTAGATCTCGGAGAGACCCAGTACTTC
CDR3: CASSLDLGETQYF

V: TRBV6-6
J: TRBJ1-1
D: TRBD1
size: -
DNA: TGTGCCAGCAGTTATTTCAGGGGGCGGGCGAACACTGAAGCTTTCTTT
CDR3: CASSYFRGRANTEAFF

V: TRBV19
J: TRBJ1-4
D: -
size: -
DNA: TGTGCCAGTAGTCCTGGACAGAGGAGGCGTGAAAAACTGTTTTTT
CDR3: CASSPGQRRREKLFF

V: TRBV11-3
J: TRBJ2-2
D: -
size: -
DNA: TGTGCCAGCAGCTTACGAAGCCCCGGGGAGCTGTTTTTT
CDR3: CASSLRSPGELFF

V: TRBV7-2
J: TRBJ2-5
D: -
size: -
DNA: TGTGCCAGCAGCAGGGACCGAGAGACCCAGTACTTC
CDR3: CASSRDRETQYF

V: TRBV18
J: TRBJ2-5
D: TRBD2
size: -
DNA: TGTGCCAGTTCACGGGGGGGCCTGGAGACCCAGTACTTC
CDR3: CASSRGGLETQYF

V: TRBV27
J: TRBJ2-1
D: TRBD2
size: once
DNA: TGTGCCAGCACTGCCCGGGGGGGCCGCAATGAGCAGTTCTTC
CDR3: CASTARGGRNEQFF